These T cell receptor beta chains were read from a single sample in a study of brain T cells in children with intractable seizures. TCRdb's table, derived via immunoSEQ multiplex PCR, lists solely in-frame clones and lacks some. This table holds 70,000 to 85,000 clones, under 95% found once. The sample consisted of peripheral blood, taken at surgery. The receptors stem from a girl between 2 and 10 years old with Rasmussen encephalitis and intractable seizures. Each CDR3 is given without its conserved first and last residue. The order of the fields is V gene, J gene, CDR3 length, CDR3 protein.

>TRBV5-1|TRBJ1-2|12
ASTPSQGARGYT
>TRBV27|TRBJ1-4|14
ASSPRRPPQGEKLF
>TRBV5-6|TRBJ2-7|12
ASSSGTASYEQY
>TRBV15|TRBJ2-7|12
ATGARGSSYEQY
>TRBV5-6|TRBJ2-1|14
ASSLGSGGSYNEQF
>TRBV19|TRBJ2-1|13
ASSIVLTVYNEQF
>TRBV2|TRBJ1-2|11
ASSVQGINGYT
>TRBV7-2|TRBJ2-2|13
ASSVDRAQTGELF
>TRBV19|TRBJ2-5|12
ASSSPRDRETQY
>TRBV28|TRBJ2-6|12
ASSLRSGANVLT
>TRBV5-4|TRBJ2-7|13
ASKISGGHSYEQY
>TRBV9|TRBJ2-5|14
ASSVGVTSGGETQY
>TRBV6-5|TRBJ1-6|13
ASSPRQNYNSPLH
>TRBV11-2|TRBJ2-1|11
ASRSSGNNEQF
>TRBV27|TRBJ2-3|10
ASSPSTDTQY
>TRBV3-1/TRBV3-2|TRBJ2-7|12
ASSPEQGPYEQY
>TRBV6-5|TRBJ1-2|13
ASSYSLGGGYGYT
>TRBV21-1|TRBJ1-2|12
ASSKEGINYGYT
>TRBV2|TRBJ1-2|10
ASSGRGYGYT
>TRBV11-3|TRBJ2-1|14
ASSPREGRDYNEQF
>TRBV5-4|TRBJ2-2|12
ASSYEGYSGELF
>TRBV6-5|TRBJ2-3|10
ASRQGPDTQY